Each of the 3 T cell receptor beta chains below was sequenced from the same sample in a study of monozygotic twins with inflammatory bowel disease. For each CDR3 protein, TCRdb gives one entry from its re-call of the 5' RACE reads, without DNA. The repertoire table contains 440,000 or so distinct CDR3 sequences. Sequenced: blood. Receptors were obtained from a human donor with ulcerative colitis or Crohn's disease, or a healthy co-twin of an affected twin (not recorded which).

J is TRBJ1-1 and V is TRBV5-1. Germline lookup yields CDR1 SGHRS and CDR2 YFSETQ. There are 14 residues in the CDR3. The CDR3 is CASSLEAGYTEAFF.

The chain has TRBV24-1 and TRBJ1-5. The CDR3 contains 19 residues. In germline, CDR1 is KGHDR, CDR2 SFDVKD. The CDR3 loop reads CATSDLIRLFMESNQPQHF.

The rearrangement joins TRBV18 to TRBJ2-1; the TCRdb D gene call, TRBD2, has no DNA to confirm it. The CDR3 loop spans 13 amino acids. Germline assignment: CDR1 KGHSH and CDR2 LQKENI. CDR3 in amino acids: CASSPGLYNEQFF. Full variable domain (outside the CDR3, taken from reference TRBV18 and TRBJ2-1): NAGVMQNPRHLVRRRGQEARLRCSPMKGHSHVYWYRQLPEEGLKFMVYLQKENIIDESGMPKERFSAEFPKEGPSILRIQQVVRGDSAAYFCASSPGLYNEQFFGPGTRLTVL.